Listed below are T cell receptor beta chains from one sample, sequenced in a study of a mutant IDH1 vaccine in newly diagnosed glioma. Assay: immunoSEQ multiplex PCR; the TCRdb copy retains only in-frame clones and omits some. The sample lists 40,000 to 55,000 clones, about 91% seen once, with more than 2% in the top ten. Which antigens these TCRs recognize remains unknown. The specimen comprised PBMCs, sampled from a glioma patient whose treatment included an IDH1 peptide vaccine. These receptor sequences come from a man over 45 with glioma. CDR3s include the opening cysteine and the closing phenylalanine or tryptophan. The D gene is left open where the match is weak. Not all rows give a size; the values are once, few, many and, for expanded clones, a class.

V gene	J gene	clone size	D gene	CDR3 DNA	CDR3 protein
TRBV6-1	TRBJ2-7	NA	TRBD1	TGTGCCAGCAGTTGGGACAGGGGAGACGAGCAGTACTTC	CASSWDRGDEQYF
TRBV7-2	TRBJ1-1	NA	NA	TGTGCCAGCAGCTTATTGGGACAGAACACTGAAGCTTTCTTT	CASSLLGQNTEAFF
TRBV6-7	TRBJ1-2	NA	NA	TGTGCCAGCAGTTACTCCCCGGGATTGGGGGTTGACGGCTATGGCTACACCTTC	CASSYSPGLGVDGYGYTF
TRBV5-1	TRBJ2-1	NA	NA	TGCGCCAGCAGTCCGAGCAGGAACAGTATTCCCAATGAGCAGTTCTTC	CASSPSRNSIPNEQFF
TRBV30	TRBJ1-1	NA	NA	TGTGCCTGGAGTACTACAGGGTACGGGGCTTTCTTT	CAWSTTGYGAFF
TRBV13	TRBJ1-4	NA	NA	TGTGCCAGCAGCTTAAAGAAGGACGGAGCAACTAATGAAAAACTGTTTTTT	CASSLKKDGATNEKLFF
TRBV5-1	TRBJ2-5	once	NA	TGCGCCAGCAGCTCCGCCCGGACCCGCGGGGAGACCCAGTACTTC	CASSSARTRGETQYF
TRBV15	TRBJ1-6	NA	NA	TGTGCCACCAGCAGGGACAGATCCAATTCACCCCTCCACTTT	CATSRDRSNSPLHF
TRBV7-3	TRBJ1-2	NA	NA	TGTGCCAGCAGCTTAACTGGCGGGATAGCATACACATTC	CASSLTGGIAYTF
TRBV2	TRBJ1-5	NA	TRBD1	TGTGCCAATAGACAGGGGAGCAATCAGCCCCAGCATTTT	CANRQGSNQPQHF
TRBV20-1	TRBJ2-7	NA	NA	TGCGGCTTATACCGAGGGTACGAGCAGTACTTC	CGLYRGYEQYF
TRBV6-6	TRBJ2-7	NA	TRBD2	TGTGCCAGCAGTGAGGGACTAGCGGTTTACGAGCAGTACTTC	CASSEGLAVYEQYF
TRBV30	TRBJ2-5	once	NA	TGTGCCTGGAATAGCGAGGATGAGACCCAGTACTTC	CAWNSEDETQYF
TRBV7-2	TRBJ2-2	NA	TRBD1	TGTGCCAGCAGGTTCCGGGACAGGGGTCCCGGGGAGCTGTTTTTT	CASRFRDRGPGELFF
TRBV5-4	TRBJ1-6	NA	TRBD1	TGTGCCAGCAGCCTACGGACAGGCAGTAACCGATCACCCCTCCACTTT	CASSLRTGSNRSPLHF
TRBV30	TRBJ2-2	NA	NA	TGTGCCCGGGCGAGGGGGAACACCGGGGAGCTGTTTTTT	CARARGNTGELFF
TRBV10-3	TRBJ2-7	once	NA	TGTGCCATCAGTGAGAATCGCCGGGACCTCTCCTACGAGCAGTACTTC	CAISENRRDLSYEQYF
TRBV5-5	TRBJ1-5	NA	TRBD1	TGTGCCAGCAGCTACGACAGGGGCAATCAGCCCCAGCATTTT	CASSYDRGNQPQHF
TRBV12-5	TRBJ2-2	NA	NA	TGTGCTAGTGGTTTGGGGGGCACCGGGGAGCTGTTTTTT	CASGLGGTGELFF
TRBV19	TRBJ1-5	NA	TRBD1	TGTGCCAGTCGCGGACAGGGGGCAGCAAGCAATCAGCCCCAGCATTTT	CASRGQGAASNQPQHF
TRBV9	TRBJ1-2	NA	NA	TGTGCCAGCAGCGTAGATCAGACTTACTATGGCTACACCTTC	CASSVDQTYYGYTF
TRBV6-5	TRBJ2-1	NA	NA	TGTGCCAGCAGTTACACGGGCGGTACCTACAATGAGCAGTTCTTC	CASSYTGGTYNEQFF
TRBV7-2	TRBJ1-5	NA	TRBD1	TGTGCCAGCAGCCTGGACAGGGGAACGTATCAGCCCCAGCATTTT	CASSLDRGTYQPQHF
TRBV29-1	TRBJ1-1	NA	NA	TGCAGCGTTGATAGAGGGGGGACGGTTGAAGCTTTCTTT	CSVDRGGTVEAFF
TRBV7-9	TRBJ1-5	NA	NA	TGTGCCAGCAGCTTACTGGCGAGCAATCAGCCCCAGCATTTT	CASSLLASNQPQHF
TRBV7-9	TRBJ2-7	NA	NA	TGTGCCAGCAGCTTAGGGGCTGGTAGCGAGATCTACGAGCAGTACTTC	CASSLGAGSEIYEQYF
TRBV6-1	TRBJ2-7	few	TRBD1	TGTGCCAGCATTGAAGTTCCGGGACAGGGGACCTACGAGCAGTACTTC	CASIEVPGQGTYEQYF
TRBV27	TRBJ2-5	NA	TRBD2	TGTGCCAGCAGGGGGTGGGGTAGCGGGAGTAGGGAGACCCAGTACTTC	CASRGWGSGSRETQYF
TRBV21-1	TRBJ2-1	NA	NA	TGTGCCAGCAGCACCCACCTTAGGGCTAGCGGGGGCCCTTCCTACAATGAGCAGTTCTTC	CASSTHLRASGGPSYNEQFF
TRBV6-4	TRBJ2-1	NA	NA	TGTGCCAGCAGTACCGTAGAAGGGGGGCTTGAGCAGTTCTTC	CASSTVEGGLEQFF
TRBV6-5	TRBJ2-7	NA	TRBD1	TGTGCCAGCAACCCCCGACAGGGGGCTACCTACGAGCAGTACTTC	CASNPRQGATYEQYF
TRBV6-5	TRBJ1-1	once	NA	TGTGCCAGCAGTACTGACAGGAGGAACACTGAAGCTTTCTTT	CASSTDRRNTEAFF
TRBV4-2	TRBJ2-6	NA	NA	TGTGCCAGCAGCCAAGATGAGGGGTTGACTGGGGCCAACGTCCTGACTTTC	CASSQDEGLTGANVLTF
TRBV7-2	TRBJ1-5	NA	NA	TGTGCCAGCAGCTCTCGGGAGGGCCGACAGCCCCAGCATTTT	CASSSREGRQPQHF
TRBV9	TRBJ2-2	NA	NA	TGTGCCAGCAGCGTAGTTTCCGGGGCAGCCGGGGAGCTGTTTTTT	CASSVVSGAAGELFF
TRBV10-3	TRBJ1-1	few	NA	TGTGCCATCAGTGCATGGGACCTTGAGAACACTGAAGCTTTCTTT	CAISAWDLENTEAFF
TRBV1	TRBJ1-1	NA	NA	TGCACCAGCAGCCAAGACTTAGGTCCCATTCGGACTGAAGCTTTCTTT	CTSSQDLGPIRTEAFF
TRBV11-2	TRBJ2-7	NA	TRBD2	TGTGCCAGCAGGGGGGGGAGGGCCTACGAGCAGTACTTC	CASRGGRAYEQYF
TRBV7-2	TRBJ2-7	NA	TRBD1	TGTGCCAGCAGCTTAAGGGACAGCTCCTACGAGCAGTACTTC	CASSLRDSSYEQYF
TRBV2	TRBJ2-7	NA	NA	TGTGCCACCACAACGAGGACGGCTGACTACGAGCAGTACTTC	CATTTRTADYEQYF
TRBV11-2	TRBJ1-4	NA	NA	TGTGCCAGCAGCTTAGAGTCACAGCGATCGAATGAAAAACTGTTTTTT	CASSLESQRSNEKLFF
TRBV7-9	TRBJ2-4	few	TRBD2	TGTGCCAGCAGCTTAGGACTAGCGGGAGGCGATCGCCTAAAAAACATTCAGTACTTC	CASSLGLAGGDRLKNIQYF
TRBV4-3	TRBJ1-4	NA	NA	TGCGCCAGCAGCCAATCGTATGAAAAACTGTTTTTT	CASSQSYEKLFF
TRBV5-5	TRBJ1-4	NA	NA	TGTGCCAGCAGCTTACAGGGACGAGAAGGAAAACTGTTTTTT	CASSLQGREGKLFF
TRBV21-1	TRBJ2-1	NA	NA	TGTGCCAGCAGCAAAGTTGAGGTGATAGTTAATGAGCAGTTCTTC	CASSKVEVIVNEQFF
TRBV7-9	TRBJ1-5	NA	NA	TGTGCCAGCAGCCCCTCCGAGGAGGTTGATCAGCCCCAGCATTTT	CASSPSEEVDQPQHF
TRBV5-5	TRBJ2-5	NA	NA	TGTGCCAGCAGCTTGGGCGGACAAACCCAAGAGACCCAGTACTTC	CASSLGGQTQETQYF
TRBV28	TRBJ2-1	NA	TRBD1	TGTGCCAGCATCCAGGAGCTCAGGGGGCTTCGCATCTCCCCCTACAATGAGCAGTTCTTC	CASIQELRGLRISPYNEQFF
TRBV2	TRBJ1-5	NA	TRBD1	TGTGCCAGCAGTGAGGGACAGGGATATCAGCCCCAGCATTTT	CASSEGQGYQPQHF
TRBV11-1	TRBJ1-1	NA	TRBD1	TGTGCCAGCAGCTTCGTTGAGGGGGCCAGAACTGAAGCTTTCTTT	CASSFVEGARTEAFF
TRBV19	TRBJ1-1	NA	TRBD1	TGTGCCAGTAGAATCGCCGGGACAGGGCTCAACACTGAAGCTTTCTTT	CASRIAGTGLNTEAFF
TRBV4-3	TRBJ2-3	NA	NA	TGCGCCAGCAGCCAAGATAAAGGGGCGCAGTATTTT	CASSQDKGAQYF
TRBV10-1	TRBJ2-3	NA	TRBD1	TGCGCCAGCAGTGAACAGGGGGCAGATACGCAGTATTTT	CASSEQGADTQYF
TRBV29-1	TRBJ1-1	NA	NA	TGCAGCGCCTGGTGGGGCACTGAAGCTTTCTTT	CSAWWGTEAFF
TRBV9	TRBJ2-7	NA	NA	TGTGCCTCAAGTTCCGGGACCCAATACGAGCAGTACTTC	CASSSGTQYEQYF